A selection of T cell receptor beta chains follows, all from one sample in a study of shared clonotypes between healthy human individuals. Here immunoSEQ multiplex PCR was the method, and the copy in TCRdb shows in-frame clones only, minus some. The sample has roughly 2,500,000 clones; 93% are singletons. The sequenced material came from naive CD4+ T cells from PBMCs. The receptors derive from a man aged 18 to 29 in good health. Some clones in this sample may be carry-over from other donors' samples. Each CDR3 is given with its conserved first and last residue. D genes are given only for firm matches. Size is omitted from some rows. Given values are once, few, many or a class for expanded clones.

J | size | D | V | length | DNA | CDR3
TRBJ2-1 | - | TRBD1 | TRBV18 | 16 | TGTGCCAGCTCACCACCCGGGACAGGGGGTAAGAATGAGCAGTTCTTC | CASSPPGTGGKNEQFF
TRBJ2-7 | - | TRBD2 | TRBV4-1 | 15 | TGCGCCAGCAGCGAAGATGGGACTAGCTACTACGAGCAGTACTTC | CASSEDGTSYYEQYF
TRBJ1-1 | - | - | TRBV18 | 15 | TGTGCCAGCTCACCGGCGGGACGGGTGACTGAAGAAGCTTTCTTT | CASSPAGRVTEEAFF
TRBJ2-7 | - | - | TRBV29-1 | 13 | TGCAGCGTTGAAGGGGCAGGTAACTACGAGCAGTACTTC | CSVEGAGNYEQYF
TRBJ2-1 | few | - | TRBV10-1 | 14 | TGCGCCAGCGCGGACAGCGAGGGCTTTGCTGAGCAGTTCTTC | CASADSEGFAEQFF
TRBJ2-1 | - | TRBD1 | TRBV5-4 | 16 | TGTGCCAGCAGCCCCGAAGGGGGCCCCCCTTACAATGAGCAGTTCTTC | CASSPEGGPPYNEQFF
TRBJ2-5 | - | TRBD2 | TRBV7-2 | 18 | TGTGCCAGCAGCTTAGTACTTGGGCTAGCGGGAGGGCGGGGGACCCAGTACTTC | CASSLVLGLAGGRGTQYF
TRBJ2-2 | - | - | TRBV5-8 | 14 | TGTGCCAGCAGCTTGGATACTCCCAGTGGGGAGCTGTTTTTT | CASSLDTPSGELFF
TRBJ2-7 | once | - | TRBV7-3 | 15 | TGTGCCAGCAGCTTAGGGGGCCTTAGCTCCTACGAGCAGTACTTC | CASSLGGLSSYEQYF
TRBJ2-3 | once | TRBD2 | TRBV9 | 15 | TGTGCCAGCAGCATAGCGGGGGGTCGAAAAGATACGCAGTATTTT | CASSIAGGRKDTQYF
TRBJ2-1 | - | - | TRBV5-6 | 12 | TGTGCCAGCAGCTTAGAACAGGGAAAGCAGTTCTTC | CASSLEQGKQFF
TRBJ1-2 | - | - | TRBV11-2 | 13 | TGTGCCAGCAGCCGGGGACCACGAGAAGGCTACACCTTC | CASSRGPREGYTF
TRBJ2-7 | - | - | TRBV27 | 16 | TGTGCCAGCAGAGTTCCGGGGCTGGGGAGCTCCTACGAGCAGTACTTC | CASRVPGLGSSYEQYF
TRBJ2-7 | - | - | TRBV28 | 15 | TGTGCCGCTAGCCCCGTCCGACAGTTATCCTACGAGCAGTACTTC | CAASPVRQLSYEQYF
TRBJ2-7 | few | - | TRBV18 | 16 | TGTGCCAGCTCACCGATACCGGGACTGAGACTCGACGAGCAGTACTTC | CASSPIPGLRLDEQYF
TRBJ2-1 | - | - | TRBV11-1 | 14 | TGTGCCAGCAGTTCAGACCCATCAGATGATGAGCAGTTCTTC | CASSSDPSDDEQFF
TRBJ2-1 | - | TRBD1 | TRBV5-6 | 13 | TGTGCCAGCAGCAGAACAGGGGTCGGTGAGCAGTTCTTC | CASSRTGVGEQFF
TRBJ2-3 | - | - | TRBV5-1 | 15 | TGCGCCAGCAGGGGCACGGAGTCTAGCACAGATACGCAGTATTTT | CASRGTESSTDTQYF
TRBJ2-2 | - | - | TRBV5-1 | 17 | TGCGCCAGCAGCTGGGGTGCAGGGCCTATAAACACCGGGGAGCTGTTTTTT | CASSWGAGPINTGELFF
TRBJ2-5 | once | - | TRBV28 | 14 | TGTGCCAGCAGTTTCGGGCCTACCCAAGAGACCCAGTACTTC | CASSFGPTQETQYF
TRBJ2-7 | - | TRBD2 | TRBV6-5 | 16 | TGTGCCAGCAGTTACTCGAGGGTCGGGAGGACCTACGAGCAGTACTTC | CASSYSRVGRTYEQYF
TRBJ2-2 | - | - | TRBV10-3 | 14 | TGTGCCATCAGTGAGTCCTCAGGGCCCGGGGAGCTGTTTTTT | CAISESSGPGELFF
TRBJ2-7 | - | - | TRBV28 | 12 | TGTGCCAGCAGTTCACTTCCCTACGAGCAGTACTTC | CASSSLPYEQYF
TRBJ1-1 | - | - | TRBV11-2 | 12 | TGTGCCAGCAGCGCCACTAGAACTGAAGCTTTCTTT | CASSATRTEAFF
TRBJ1-1 | - | - | TRBV18 | 14 | TGTGCCAGCTCATTAGTCGAGGCAGCCGGTGAAGCTTTCTTT | CASSLVEAAGEAFF
TRBJ1-1 | once | - | TRBV6-5 | 12 | TGTGCCAGCAGCTCGGTTTACACTGAAGCTTTCTTT | CASSSVYTEAFF
TRBJ2-7 | - | - | TRBV25-1 | 16 | TGTGCCAGCAGTGGGAACCGGGCAGGGGCCCTCGGCGAGCAGTACTTC | CASSGNRAGALGEQYF
TRBJ1-1 | - | - | TRBV18 | 14 | TGTGCCAGCTCACCACCCGGGCCGAACACTGAAGCTTTCTTT | CASSPPGPNTEAFF
TRBJ2-7 | - | - | TRBV20-1 | 11 | TGCAGTGCCAGAGTCTCCTACGAGCAGTACTTC | CSARVSYEQYF
TRBJ1-2 | - | - | TRBV18 | 15 | TGTGCCAGCTCACCACTCATAGATGCTAACTATGGCTACACCTTC | CASSPLIDANYGYTF
TRBJ2-7 | - | - | TRBV28 | 17 | TGTGCCAGCAGGGGGGCTAGCGGAAAACACCTTACCTACGAGCAGTACTTC | CASRGASGKHLTYEQYF
TRBJ1-1 | - | - | TRBV5-1 | 15 | TGCGCCAGCAGCGGGAGGGCAGGGGTAGGCACTGAAGCTTTCTTT | CASSGRAGVGTEAFF
TRBJ2-1 | - | - | TRBV2 | 13 | TGTGCCAGCAGTGAAGCGCTTCCATTTGAGCAGTTCTTC | CASSEALPFEQFF
TRBJ2-2 | - | TRBD2 | TRBV29-1 | 16 | TGCAGCGTCGCGATTTCGGGGGGAGATCCCCCCGGGGAGCTGTTTTTT | CSVAISGGDPPGELFF
TRBJ1-4 | - | TRBD1 | TRBV5-1 | 16 | TGCGCCAGCAGCTACAGCGACAGGGTAAAAAATGAAAAACTGTTTTTT | CASSYSDRVKNEKLFF
TRBJ1-2 | - | - | TRBV5-1 | 15 | TGCGCCAGCAGCCCCGAGGGGGGGCGAAGGGATGGCTACACCTTC | CASSPEGGRRDGYTF
TRBJ2-7 | - | TRBD1 | TRBV7-8 | 17 | TGTGCCAGCAAGAGGTATGCTCCGGGACAGGGATCCTACGAGCAGTACTTC | CASKRYAPGQGSYEQYF
TRBJ1-1 | - | - | TRBV7-8 | 14 | TGTGCCAGCAGCGGCCGGACAGAGAACACTGAAGCTTTCTTT | CASSGRTENTEAFF
TRBJ1-5 | - | - | TRBV28 | 17 | TGTGCCAGCAGCCCCCAATGGTGGGGGTTGGGGAATCAGCCCCAGCATTTT | CASSPQWWGLGNQPQHF
TRBJ2-3 | - | TRBD2 | TRBV7-3 | 18 | TGTGCCAGCAGCTTATTTGGGCCGACTAGCGGGAGTGCAGATACGCAGTATTTT | CASSLFGPTSGSADTQYF
TRBJ2-5 | - | - | TRBV10-2 | 13 | TGCGCCAGCAGTGAGGGGGGTTTGGGGACCCAGTACTTC | CASSEGGLGTQYF
TRBJ1-3 | once | - | TRBV5-8 | 13 | TGTGCCAGCAGCTTTAACTACGGAAACACCATATATTTT | CASSFNYGNTIYF
TRBJ2-5 | - | - | TRBV28 | 14 | TGTGCCAGCAGTTTATTCGTGGTTCGGGAGACCCAGTACTTC | CASSLFVVRETQYF
TRBJ1-2 | - | TRBD1 | TRBV28 | 13 | TGTGCCAGCACGGACAGGGATCTCTATGGCTACACCTTC | CASTDRDLYGYTF